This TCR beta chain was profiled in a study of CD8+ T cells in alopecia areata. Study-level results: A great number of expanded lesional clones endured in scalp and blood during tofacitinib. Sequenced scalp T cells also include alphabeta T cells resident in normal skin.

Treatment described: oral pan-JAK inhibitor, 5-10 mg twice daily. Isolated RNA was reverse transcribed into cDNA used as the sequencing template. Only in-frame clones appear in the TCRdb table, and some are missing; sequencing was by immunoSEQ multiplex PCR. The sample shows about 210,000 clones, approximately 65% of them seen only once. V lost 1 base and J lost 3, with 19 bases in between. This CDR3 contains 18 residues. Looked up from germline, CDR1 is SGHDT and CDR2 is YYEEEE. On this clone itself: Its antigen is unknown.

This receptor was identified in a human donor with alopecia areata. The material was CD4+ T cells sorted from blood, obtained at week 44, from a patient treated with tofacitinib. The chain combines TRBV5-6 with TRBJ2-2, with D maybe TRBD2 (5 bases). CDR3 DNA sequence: TGTGCCAGCAGCTTGAGGCTTCTCGGGGTTCAAGACACCGGGGAGCTGTTTTTT. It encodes CASSLRLLGVQDTGELFF.